A single sample is the source of the 13 T cell receptor beta chains below, sequenced in a study of cytomegalovirus exposure and HLA in healthy donors. The PCR employed 60 Vbeta primers together with 13 Jbeta primers. Generated by immunoSEQ multiplex PCR, the TCRdb table keeps only in-frame clones and is missing some. The data show 100,000 to 150,000 clones, less than 80% seen once. The sample comprised PBMCs. The receptors originated from a woman aged 45-59 years in good health and CMV-seronegative.

This chain links TRBV11-2 with TRBJ1-4; 9 bases align to TRBD1. V lost 5 bases to trimming and J lost 5 bases; unmatched junction nucleotides: 18. Looked up from germline, CDR1 is SGHAT and CDR2 is FQNNGV. The CDR3 covers 19 residues. CDR3 coding DNA: TGTGCCAGCAGCCCCTGGACAGGGGTCAGTAGAAGTGTAAATGAAAAACTGTTTTTT. Protein: CASSPWTGVSRSVNEKLFF.

Only a few counts were recorded for this clone. The CDR3 here is CASSQSGEAYEQYF. CDR3 in DNA: TGTGCCAGCAGCCAATCGGGGGAAGCCTACGAGCAGTACTTC. V gene TRBV5-4 combines with J gene TRBJ2-7, with D perhaps matching TRBD2 (6 bases). The germline V gene has CDR1 SGHNT and CDR2 YYREEE (reference sequence). Trimming took off 4 bases at V and 2 bases at J, with 13 bases between the two ends. The CDR3 has 14 residues.

This clone was observed a handful of times. The chain uses TRBV5-1 and TRBJ2-2, with D tentatively TRBD1 (5 bases). Germline V lookup: CDR1 SGHRS, CDR2 YFSETQ. The CDR3 runs to 15 residues. V was trimmed by 2 bases and J by 4 bases, leaving 12 bases between them. CDR3 in DNA: TGCGCCAGCAGCTTCAGGGCCCCGAGCACCGGGGAGCTGTTTTTT. Translated: CASSFRAPSTGELFF.

The chain recombines TRBV7-9 with TRBJ2-3, with TRBD2 identical over 12 bases. Per germline, CDR1 SEHNR and CDR2 FQNEAQ (reference sequence). V trimming: 2 bases; J trimming: 4 bases; junction bases outside the gene matches: 10. This CDR3 region has 18 residues. The CDR3 DNA sequence: TGTGCCAGCAGCTTAACTGAACGACTAGCGGGAGACCCAGATACGCAGTATTTT. This encodes CASSLTERLAGDPDTQYF.

The chain uses TRBV5-6 and TRBJ2-7; tentatively, D is TRBD2 (6 bases). Deletions cut 4 bases from V and 0 bases from J, with 8 bases between. Germline loops: CDR1 SGHDT, CDR2 YYEEEE. This CDR3 has 13 residues. The CDR3 bases are TGTGCCAGCAGCCAGACTAGCTCCTACGAGCAGTACTTC. The encoded protein is CASSQTSSYEQYF. The whole variable domain, remainder taken from reference TRBV5-6 and TRBJ2-7, is DAGVTQSPTHLIKTRGQQVTLRCSPKSGHDTVSWYQQALGQGPQFIFQYYEEEERQRGNFPDRFSGHQFPNYSSELNVNALLLGDSALYLCASSQTSSYEQYFGPGTRLTVT.

The chain carries TRBV18 and TRBJ2-3; 12 nucleotides agree with TRBD2. The germline V gene has CDR1 KGHSH and CDR2 LQKENI. After removal of 5 bases from V and 2 bases from J, the junction contained 8 bases not matched to a gene. The CDR3 spans 17 residues. The CDR3 DNA is TGTGCCAGCTCATTAACCGGACTAGCGGGGCCCACAGATACGCAGTATTTT. Protein product: CASSLTGLAGPTDTQYF.

V gene TRBV5-1 combines with J gene TRBJ2-5, with no clear D. Matching the DNA end better, TRBJ2-7 makes the J call doubtful. The germline V gene has CDR1 SGHRS and CDR2 YFSETQ. The CDR3 extends over 13 amino acids. The CDR3 nucleotides read TGCGCCAGCGCATCTGATCCTTCCTACGAGCAGTACTTC. This codes for CASASDPSYEQYF.

This chain uses TRBV9 with TRBJ2-7; tentatively, D is TRBD1 (6 bases). V lost 3 bases, J lost 6 bases, and 16 bases lay in between. The CDR3 has 14 amino acids. The germline V gene has CDR1 SGDLS and CDR2 YYNGEE. In DNA, the CDR3 is TGTGCCAGCAGCGCGACAGGTACGTCGGGCGAGCAGTACTTC. The encoded protein is CASSATGTSGEQYF.

This clone showed up just once. The chain is built from TRBV7-2 and TRBJ2-7; TRBD1 matches 7 bases. The germline V gene encodes CDR1 SGHTA and CDR2 FQGNSA. The V and J ends lost 0 bases and 1 base, in that order; junction bases with no gene match: 0. CDR3 length: 14 residues. CDR3 in DNA: TGTGCCAGCAGCTTAGCGGGACAGTCCTACGAGCAGTACTTC. Amino acids: CASSLAGQSYEQYF. Complete variable domain (other parts from reference TRBV7-2 and TRBJ2-7): GAGVSQSPSNKVTEKGKDVELRCDPISGHTALYWYRQSLGQGLEFLIYFQGNSAPDKSGLPSDRFSAERTGGSVSTLTIQRTQQEDSAVYLCASSLAGQSYEQYFGPGTRLTVT.

The chain employs TRBV9 and TRBJ1-4; a possible D gene is TRBD1 (5 bases). From germline, CDR1 is SGDLS and CDR2 YYNGEE. V was shortened by 3 bases and J by 6 bases, with 15 bases between the two germline ends. This CDR3 spans 15 amino acids. The CDR3 spells CASSASGGGYEKLFF. The CDR3 DNA sequence: TGTGCCAGCAGCGCAAGTGGGGGGGGTTATGAAAAACTGTTTTTT.

V gene TRBV11-2 combines with J gene TRBJ2-2, with a tentative D call TRBD1 (5 bases). Germline loops: CDR1 SGHAT, CDR2 FQNNGV. V lost 1 base, J lost 6 bases, and 9 bases lay in between. The CDR3 extends over 14 amino acids. In DNA, the CDR3 is TGTGCCAGCAGCTTAGGGGCAGGGTCCGGGGAGCTGTTTTTT. Translating it yields CASSLGAGSGELFF.

The CDR3 nucleotides read TGTGCCAGCTCGCCAGGGCCGAATAGCAATCAGCCCCAGCATTTT. This gives the protein CASSPGPNSNQPQHF. The V call is TRBV18, the J call TRBJ1-5, with a tentative D call TRBD1 (5 bases). Germline V lookup: CDR1 KGHSH, CDR2 LQKENI. V lost 6 bases, J lost 0 bases, and 12 bases lay in between. CDR3 size: 15 residues.

The rearrangement links TRBV6-1 to TRBJ2-7; 8 bases match TRBD1. Trimming took 6 bases from V and 0 from J; bases not matched to a gene: 4. The CDR3 is made up of 14 amino acids. Germline lookup yields CDR1 MNHNS and CDR2 SASEGT. CDR3 residues: CASRGQANSYEQYF. The CDR3 DNA reads as TGTGCCAGCAGGGGACAGGCTAACTCCTACGAGCAGTACTTC.